Following are 2 T cell receptor beta chains from one sample sequenced in a study of cytomegalovirus exposure and HLA in healthy donors. Primers: 60 Vbeta forward and 13 Jbeta reverse. The repertoire was sequenced with immunoSEQ multiplex PCR; TCRdb's copy has only in-frame clones and lacks some. The table records about 140,000 clones, around 79% of them present only once. Input material: PBMCs. The receptors derive from a female donor in good health and CMV-seronegative.

The rearrangement links TRBV5-1 to TRBJ2-7; 15 nucleotides match TRBD2. In germline, CDR1 is SGHRS, CDR2 YFSETQ. V shed 1 base and J 9 bases; nucleotides not matched to a gene: 11. The CDR3 is 17 residues long. CDR3 amino acids: CASSLRLGLAGGFGQYF. The CDR3, as DNA: TGCGCCAGCAGCTTGCGATTGGGACTAGCGGGAGGATTCGGGCAGTACTTC.

The chain links TRBV2 to TRBJ1-1, with D unclear. Trimming shortened V by 4 bases and J by 0 bases, and 12 bases separated the two germline ends. The CDR3 is 15 residues long. CDR1 is SNHLY and CDR2 is FYNNEI in the germline V gene. DNA of the CDR3: TGTGCCAGCAGTGGCAGTATTACATTGAACACTGAAGCTTTCTTT. This sequence encodes CASSGSITLNTEAFF.